This T cell receptor (beta chain) was recorded in a study of vaccination effects on CD4 cells after COVID-19. Whole-study context: Samples that were drawn after vaccination came a median of 72 days after the second dose.

This clone appeared a few times. Its specificity is not known. Antigen-specific CD4+ T cells were first expanded with viral peptide pools by the ViraFEST assay and only then sequenced. At the end of less than 12 days of culture, CD4+ T cells were isolated. Two doses of BNT162b2 or mRNA-1273 vaccine were administered to participants. V was cut by 3 bases and J by 3 bases, with 13 bases left in between. This CDR3 is built from 14 residues. The germline V gene has CDR1 SGDLS and CDR2 YYNGEE. Libraries were prepared by immunoSEQ multiplex PCR; TCRdb keeps only in-frame clonotypes and omits some of them. The profile shows tens of thousands of clones, roughly four fifths of them singletons.

This specimen was CD4+ T cells from PBMCs cultured with HCoV-NL63 spike peptides, taken after COVID-19 vaccination. This TCR derives from a human donor who received a COVID-19 vaccine. Some clones in this sample may be carry-over from other donors' samples. The genes are TRBV9 and TRBJ2-7, with D hard to call. The CDR3, as DNA: TGTGCCAGCAGCGAACCCTCTTATAGCTACGAGCAGTACGTC. Protein product: CASSEPSYSYEQYV.